Presented here are 10 T cell receptor beta chains from one specimen sequenced in a study of blood T cell repertoires in COVID-19. Libraries were prepared by immunoSEQ multiplex PCR; TCRdb keeps only in-frame clonotypes and omits some of them. The table shows a few hundred thousand clones, with approximately 86% occurring only once. Sequencing was carried out using peripheral blood. Receptors originate from a woman aged 50 to 60 who had recovered from COVID-19.

V and J are TRBV4-1 and TRBJ1-2; 7 bases agree with TRBD1. V was clipped by 3 bases and J by 4 bases; unmatched bases: 5. This CDR3 region has 14 residues. Germline CDR1 MGHRA, CDR2 YSYEKL. CDR3 DNA: TGCGCCAGCAGCCAGACCCAGGGGGGCTATGGCTACACCTTC. Protein sequence: CASSQTQGGYGYTF.

The chain couples TRBV28 to TRBJ2-7, with D tentatively TRBD1 (6 bases). V lost 2 bases to trimming and J lost 7 bases, with 12 bases between them. The V gene's germline CDR1 is MDHEN and CDR2 SYDVKM. The CDR3 runs 13 residues. CDR3 in DNA: TGTGCCAGCAGTTTACAGGGGAGTTGGGAGCAGTACTTC. Its translation is CASSLQGSWEQYF.

The V gene is TRBV7-9, the J gene TRBJ2-7, with TRBD2 identical over 8 bases. The germline V gene has CDR1 SEHNR and CDR2 FQNEAQ (reference sequence). This CDR3 has 14 amino acids. Trimming at V came to 5 bases and at J to 7 bases, leaving 10 bases not matched to a gene. Here the CDR3 DNA reads TGTGCCAGCAGCCCCTTAGCGGGGCCGCGGGAGCAGTACTTC. This sequence encodes CASSPLAGPREQYF.

This clone was seen a handful of times. The chain recombines TRBV24-1 with TRBJ1-5, with 7 bases that match TRBD1. Germline CDR1 and CDR2: KGHDR and SFDVKD. The CDR3 length is 18 residues. Unmatched junction bases numbered 11, after V lost 3 bases and J lost 1 base. CDR3 sequence reads: CATSDGLTGRKSNQPQHF. CDR3 DNA: TGTGCCACCAGTGATGGGTTGACAGGGAGAAAAAGCAATCAGCCCCAGCATTTT.

DNA of the CDR3: TGTGCCACCAGCAGAGATGGGATCACGGCGGGGGCAAATCGGGAGGGCTACACCTTC. Translating it yields CATSRDGITAGANREGYTF. The chain uses TRBV15 and TRBJ1-2, with a weak D call TRBD1 (6 bases). Germline V gives CDR1 LNHNV, CDR2 YYDKDF (reference sequence). The CDR3 contains 19 residues. Trimming removed 0 bases from V and 8 bases from J, with 28 bases in between.

The chain has TRBV7-2 and TRBJ2-7, with 8 nucleotides matching TRBD1. Germline lookup yields CDR1 SGHTA and CDR2 FQGNSA. The trim removed 5 bases at V and 2 bases at J, leaving 5 bases unmatched. The CDR3 runs 14 residues. CDR3 amino acids: CASSADRAAYEQYF. The CDR3 region has the DNA TGTGCCAGCAGCGCGGACAGGGCCGCCTACGAGCAGTACTTC.

A single count supports this clone. This chain joins TRBV5-6 and TRBJ2-3, with a weak D call TRBD1 (5 bases). Germline CDR1 is SGHDT and CDR2 is YYEEEE. V was trimmed by 0 bases and J by 2 bases, leaving 10 bases between them. This CDR3 has 15 residues. CDR3 in amino acids: CASSLAGRATDTQYF. DNA of the CDR3: TGTGCCAGCAGCTTGGCCGGCAGGGCCACAGATACGCAGTATTTT.

The chain uses TRBV7-3 and TRBJ1-1; 9 bases line up with TRBD1. The CDR3 has 18 residues. From germline, CDR1 is SGHTA and CDR2 FQGTGA. Trimming took 1 base from V and 1 from J; bases not matched to a gene: 10. CDR3 loop: CASSLRGRGTGRNTEAFF. CDR3 bases: TGTGCCAGCAGCTTAAGAGGAAGAGGGACAGGGAGGAACACTGAAGCTTTCTTT.

CDR3 DNA: TGTGCCAGCAGCTTGCCTCCGACAGGATTTAGCACAGATACGCAGTATTTT. Residues: CASSLPPTGFSTDTQYF. The chain recombines TRBV5-8 with TRBJ2-3; D is possibly TRBD1 (6 bases). Trimming pared 1 base from V and 0 bases from J, leaving 15 bases between. Looked up from germline, CDR1 is SGHTS and CDR2 is YDEGEE. The CDR3 runs 17 residues.

V is TRBV7-2 and J is TRBJ1-1; D might be TRBD1 (6 bases). Germline V lookup: CDR1 SGHTA, CDR2 FQGNSA. Between the trimmed V and J ends, which lost 1 base and 8 bases, there was a span of 11 bases. This CDR3 region has 13 residues. The CDR3 sequence: CASSLGGRWEAFF. CDR3 DNA: TGTGCCAGCAGCTTAGGGGGGCGCTGGGAAGCTTTCTTT. Variable domain in full (rest from reference TRBV7-2 and TRBJ1-1): GAGVSQSPSNKVTEKGKDVELRCDPISGHTALYWYRQSLGQGLEFLIYFQGNSAPDKSGLPSDRFSAERTGGSVSTLTIQRTQQEDSAVYLCASSLGGRWEAFFGQGTRLTVV.